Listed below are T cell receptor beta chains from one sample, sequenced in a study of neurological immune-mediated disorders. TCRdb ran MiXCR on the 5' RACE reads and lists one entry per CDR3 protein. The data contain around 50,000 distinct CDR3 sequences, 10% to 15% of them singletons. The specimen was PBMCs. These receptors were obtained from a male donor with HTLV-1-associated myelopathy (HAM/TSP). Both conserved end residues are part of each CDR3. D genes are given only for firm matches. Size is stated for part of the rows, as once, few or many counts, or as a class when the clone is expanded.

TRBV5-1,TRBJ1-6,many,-,TGCGCCAGCAGCTTGGGTTCGGGATCACCCCTCCACTTT,CASSLGSGSPLHF
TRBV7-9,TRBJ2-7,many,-,TGTGCCAGCAGCTCCCTGGGAGTGTCGGAGCAGTACTTC,CASSSLGVSEQYF
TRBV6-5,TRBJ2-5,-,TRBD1,TGTGCCAGCAGTTACTCACAGGGGGGAGAGACCCAGTACTTC,CASSYSQGGETQYF
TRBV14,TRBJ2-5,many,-,TGTGCCAGCAGTATCAGGCTTAAAGAGACCCAGTACTTC,CASSIRLKETQYF
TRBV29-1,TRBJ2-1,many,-,TGCAGCGTTGAAGAGGTCAATGAGCAGTTCTTC,CSVEEVNEQFF
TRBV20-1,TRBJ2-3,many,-,TGCAGTGCTAGAGTCGTTGGGCAGCTGATCAGAGATACGCAGTATTTT,CSARVVGQLIRDTQYF
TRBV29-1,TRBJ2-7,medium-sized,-,TGCAGCTCCACCTCCGGGACAAACTACGAGCAGTACTTC,CSSTSGTNYEQYF
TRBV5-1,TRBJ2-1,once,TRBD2,TGCGCCAGCAGCCTCGCTCAGCGGGGAGAGCAGTTCTTC,CASSLAQRGEQFF
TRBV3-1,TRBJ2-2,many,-,TGTGCCAGCAGCCAAAACCCGCCCACCGGGGAGCTGTTTTTT,CASSQNPPTGELFF
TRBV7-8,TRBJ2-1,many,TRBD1,TGTGCCAGCAGCTTAGGAGACAGGGGGCTTGGTGAGCAGTTCTTC,CASSLGDRGLGEQFF
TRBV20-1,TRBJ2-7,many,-,TGCAGTGGAGGGGACTTGATTTACGAGCAGTACTTC,CSGGDLIYEQYF
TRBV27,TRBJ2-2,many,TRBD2,TGTGCCAGCAGTCTCCTAGCGGGCACCGGGGAGCTGTTTTTT,CASSLLAGTGELFF
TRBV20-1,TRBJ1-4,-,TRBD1,TGCAGTGCTAGAGCTGGGGGGCCAGGGGGGTGGACTAATGAAAAACTGTTTTTT,CSARAGGPGGWTNEKLFF
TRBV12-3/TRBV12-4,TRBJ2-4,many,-,TGTGCCAGCAGTTTACAGAGACTAGCCAAAAACATTCAGTACTTC,CASSLQRLAKNIQYF
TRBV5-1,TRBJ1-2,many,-,TGCGCCAGCAGCTCATCAGGGAAGGCTAACTATGGCTACACCTTC,CASSSSGKANYGYTF
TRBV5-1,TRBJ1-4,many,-,TGCGCCAGCAGCTTGGAGCCTTCCAAGACCTTCATAACTAATGAAAAACTGTTTTTT,CASSLEPSKTFITNEKLFF
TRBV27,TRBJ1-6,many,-,TGTGCCAGCAGTTTAAGGCAGGGAAATAATTCACCCCTCCACTTT,CASSLRQGNNSPLHF
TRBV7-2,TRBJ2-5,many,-,TGTGCCAGCAGCTTTTCGACCCGGCTGGAGACCCAGTACTTC,CASSFSTRLETQYF
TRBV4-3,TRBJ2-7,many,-,TGCGCCAGCAGCCGTGGACCTCACTACGAGCAGTACTTC,CASSRGPHYEQYF
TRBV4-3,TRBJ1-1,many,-,TGCGCCAGCAGCCAAGGTTACAGCACGAACACTGAAGCTTTCTTT,CASSQGYSTNTEAFF
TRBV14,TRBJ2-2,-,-,TGTGCCAGCAGCCGGTACACCGGGGAGCTGTTTTTT,CASSRYTGELFF
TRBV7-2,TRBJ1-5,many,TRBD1,TGTGCCAGCAGCCTAGCCGGGACAGGGGTTAATCAGCCCCAGCATTTT,CASSLAGTGVNQPQHF
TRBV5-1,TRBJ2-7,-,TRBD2,TGCGCCAGCGGGCGAGCGGGGGGAATCTACGAGCAGTACTTC,CASGRAGGIYEQYF
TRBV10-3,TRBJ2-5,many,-,TGTGCCATCAGTAGGACAGCCATCCAAGAGACCCAGTACTTC,CAISRTAIQETQYF
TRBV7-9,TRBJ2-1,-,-,TGTGCCAGCAGCTTAAGCCTAGCATCGTCCTACAATGAGCAGTTCTTC,CASSLSLASSYNEQFF
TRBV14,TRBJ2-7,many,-,TGTGCCAGCAGCCAAGATCTCGGTCCCTACGAGCAGTACTTC,CASSQDLGPYEQYF
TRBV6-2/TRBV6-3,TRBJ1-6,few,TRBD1,TGTGCCAGCAGTTACGTGGTGTCCGGGACAGGGATTTCACCCCTCCACTTT,CASSYVVSGTGISPLHF
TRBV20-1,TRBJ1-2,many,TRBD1,TGCAGTGCTAGAGATCGCAGGGGGTATGGCTACACCTTC,CSARDRRGYGYTF
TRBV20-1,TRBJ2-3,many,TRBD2,TGCAGTGCTCGACCGGCGGGGGGCAGGGATACGCAGTATTTT,CSARPAGGRDTQYF
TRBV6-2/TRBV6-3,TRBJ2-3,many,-,TGTGCCAGCAGTTACTCGCCAGGCACAGATACGCAGTATTTT,CASSYSPGTDTQYF